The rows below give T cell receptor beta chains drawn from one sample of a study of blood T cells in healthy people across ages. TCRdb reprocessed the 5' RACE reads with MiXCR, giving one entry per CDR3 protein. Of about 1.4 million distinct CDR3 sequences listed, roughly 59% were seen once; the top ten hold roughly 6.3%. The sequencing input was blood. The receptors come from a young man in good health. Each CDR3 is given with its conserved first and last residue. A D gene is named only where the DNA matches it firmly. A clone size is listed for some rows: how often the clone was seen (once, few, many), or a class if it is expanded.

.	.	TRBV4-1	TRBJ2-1	CASSQSAEGRYEQFF	TGCGCCAGCAGCCAAAGCGCCGAGGGGAGGTATGAGCAGTTCTTC
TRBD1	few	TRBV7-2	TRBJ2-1	CASSSGQGWDPEQFF	TGTGCCAGCAGCTCGGGACAGGGGTGGGATCCGGAACAGTTCTTC
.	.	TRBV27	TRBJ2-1	CASRPPSYNEQFF	TGTGCCAGCAGGCCCCCCTCCTACAATGAGCAGTTCTTC
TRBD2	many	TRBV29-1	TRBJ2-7	CSVAGTSYEQYF	TGCAGCGTAGCGGGGACCTCCTACGAGCAGTACTTC
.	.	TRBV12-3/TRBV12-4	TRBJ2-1	CASSSGSPQGEQFF	TGTGCCAGCAGTTCAGGTAGCCCTCAGGGAGAGCAGTTCTTC
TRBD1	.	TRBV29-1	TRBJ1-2	CSVAQGADYGYTF	TGCAGCGTTGCCCAGGGGGCGGACTATGGCTACACCTTC
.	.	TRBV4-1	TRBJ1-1	CASSQQPGHLNTEAFF	TGCGCCAGCAGCCAGCAACCGGGACACCTGAACACTGAAGCTTTCTTT
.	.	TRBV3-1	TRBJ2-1	CASSQERREGLGEQFF	TGTGCCAGCAGCCAAGAAAGGCGGGAAGGTCTAGGTGAGCAGTTCTTC
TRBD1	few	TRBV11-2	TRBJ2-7	CASKTGGLNEQYF	TGTGCCAGCAAAACAGGGGGCCTCAACGAGCAGTACTTC
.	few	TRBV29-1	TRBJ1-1	CSVVDKGNTEAFF	TGCAGCGTTGTGGATAAGGGGAACACTGAAGCTTTCTTT
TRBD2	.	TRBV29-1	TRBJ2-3	CSVHVAGAHTDTQYF	TGCAGCGTTCATGTAGCGGGAGCTCACACAGATACGCAGTATTTT
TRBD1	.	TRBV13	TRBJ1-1	CASSSSRQGEVEAFF	TGTGCCAGCAGCTCCTCCAGACAGGGCGAGGTGGAAGCTTTCTTT
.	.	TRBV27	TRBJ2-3	CASSLSLRLGYVTDTQYF	TGTGCCAGCAGTTTATCGTTGCGCCTGGGGTACGTCACAGATACGCAGTATTTT
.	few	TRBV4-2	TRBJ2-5	CASSQDPGSGETQYF	TGTGCCAGCAGCCAAGATCCAGGGTCAGGAGAGACCCAGTACTTC
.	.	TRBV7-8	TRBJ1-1	CASSSRGGLIMNTEAFF	TGTGCCAGCAGCTCACGGGGGGGCCTCATCATGAACACTGAAGCTTTCTTT
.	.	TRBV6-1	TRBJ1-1	CASPSTSMNTEAFF	TGTGCCAGCCCGAGTACTTCCATGAACACTGAAGCTTTCTTT
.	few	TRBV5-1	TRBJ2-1	CASSPDLGREQFF	TGCGCCAGCAGCCCCGACCTCGGGCGTGAGCAGTTCTTC
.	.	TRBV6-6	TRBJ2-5	CASSYGAGKTAETQYF	TGTGCCAGCAGTTACGGGGCAGGGAAAACGGCAGAGACCCAGTACTTC
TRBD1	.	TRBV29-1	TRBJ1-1	CSVAGTGGQAFF	TGCAGCGTCGCCGGGACAGGGGGCCAAGCTTTCTTT
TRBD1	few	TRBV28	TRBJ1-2	CASSSGQGAYGYTF	TGTGCCAGCAGTTCAGGACAGGGAGCGTATGGCTACACCTTC
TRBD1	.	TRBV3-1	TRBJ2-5	CASSQARTGDVETQYF	TGTGCCAGCAGCCAAGCGCGGACAGGGGACGTGGAGACCCAGTACTTC
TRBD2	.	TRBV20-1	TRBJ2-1	CSARDPGGTIHNEQFF	TGCAGTGCTAGAGATCCGGGGGGGACTATTCACAATGAGCAGTTCTTC
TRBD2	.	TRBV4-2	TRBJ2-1	CASSQVPFAGTPGREQFF	TGTGCCAGCAGCCAAGTTCCTTTTGCTGGGACCCCCGGGAGGGAGCAGTTCTTC
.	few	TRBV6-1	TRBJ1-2	CASRIQGGGYTF	TGTGCCAGCAGGATACAGGGAGGGGGCTACACCTTC
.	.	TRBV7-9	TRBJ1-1	CASSFGQWNTEAFF	TGTGCCAGCAGCTTCGGGCAGTGGAACACTGAAGCTTTCTTT
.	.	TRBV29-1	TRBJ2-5	CSVSWQGETQYF	TGCAGCGTAAGTTGGCAGGGAGAGACCCAGTACTTC
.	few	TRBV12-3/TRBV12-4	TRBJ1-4	CASRSSGGATNEKLFF	TGTGCCAGCAGGTCTTCAGGTGGGGCAACTAATGAAAAACTGTTTTTT
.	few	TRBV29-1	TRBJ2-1	CSVGGLYNEQFF	TGCAGCGTTGGGGGACTTTACAATGAGCAGTTCTTC
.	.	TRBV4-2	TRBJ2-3	CASSQGLDADTQYF	TGTGCCAGCAGCCAAGGACTAGACGCAGATACGCAGTATTTT
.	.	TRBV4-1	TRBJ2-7	CASSPSRRTDRSSYEQYF	TGCGCCAGCAGCCCTTCAAGGCGGACAGACAGGAGCTCCTACGAGCAGTACTTC
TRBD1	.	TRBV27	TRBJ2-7	CASRTIPGTGDEQYF	TGTGCCAGCAGGACGATCCCCGGGACAGGGGACGAGCAGTACTTC
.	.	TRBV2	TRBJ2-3	CASSGPRAPDTQYF	TGTGCCAGCAGCGGACCGAGGGCCCCAGATACGCAGTATTTT
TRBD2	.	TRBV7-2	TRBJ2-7	CASSLRTSGILLDEQYF	TGTGCCAGCAGTTTGCGGACTAGCGGGATTCTCCTAGACGAGCAGTACTTC
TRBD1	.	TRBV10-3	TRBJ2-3	CAISQTGQGTDTQYF	TGTGCCATCAGTCAAACGGGACAGGGGACGGATACGCAGTATTTT
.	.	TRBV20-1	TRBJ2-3	CSARGGTLYTDTQYF	TGCAGTGCTAGAGGGGGGACACTCTACACAGATACGCAGTATTTT
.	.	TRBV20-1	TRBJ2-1	CSAILGSYNEQFF	TGCAGTGCTATACTAGGCTCCTACAATGAGCAGTTCTTC
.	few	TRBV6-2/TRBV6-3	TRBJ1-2	CASSYDRAGLAGYTF	TGTGCCAGCAGTTACGATAGGGCAGGACTGGCTGGCTACACCTTC
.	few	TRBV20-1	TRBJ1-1	CSAVRAPNTEAFF	TGCAGTGCCGTTAGGGCGCCGAACACTGAAGCTTTCTTT
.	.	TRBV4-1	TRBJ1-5	CASCQDDNLQVRPQHF	TGCGCCAGCTGCCAAGATGATAACTTACAGGTTCGGCCCCAGCATTTT
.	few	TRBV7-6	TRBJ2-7	CASSLYAGTYEQYF	TGTGCCAGCAGCTTATATGCCGGAACCTACGAGCAGTACTTC
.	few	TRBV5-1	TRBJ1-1	CASRKGNTEAFF	TGCGCCAGCAGAAAGGGGAACACTGAAGCTTTCTTT
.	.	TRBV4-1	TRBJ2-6	CASSKGGMDRTNSGANVLTF	TGCGCCAGCAGCAAAGGTGGGATGGACAGGACTAACTCTGGGGCCAACGTCCTGACTTTC
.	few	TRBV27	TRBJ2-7	CASKSQGGTGEQYF	TGTGCCAGCAAATCTCAGGGAGGTACTGGCGAGCAGTACTTC
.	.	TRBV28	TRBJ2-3	CASTLTTGADTQYF	TGTGCCAGCACCCTCACGACGGGCGCAGATACGCAGTATTTT
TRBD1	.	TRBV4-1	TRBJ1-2	CASSQDWDRALYGYTF	TGCGCCAGCAGCCAAGATTGGGACAGGGCCCTCTATGGCTACACCTTC
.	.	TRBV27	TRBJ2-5	CASSLTIGTPGGTQYF	TGTGCCAGCAGTTTAACGATCGGGACTCCCGGGGGGACCCAGTACTTC